This TCR beta chain was captured in a study of cytomegalovirus exposure and HLA in healthy donors. General study points: Associated with cytomegalovirus, according to the listing, were about 160 TCR beta chains. That first-cohort TCR clusters tended to co-occur in the 120 or so validation repertoires was found in a later analysis. Cytomegalovirus status was reportedly diagnosed by the classifier with high sensitivity and specificity. Most TCR sequences were uncommon, yet certain public TCRs appeared in many donors.

The CDR3 has 12 amino acids. In germline, CDR1 is MNHEY, CDR2 SMNVEV (reference sequence). V was pared by 4 bases and J by 7 bases, with 10 bases between. A note on this clone: As yet, its antigen is unknown.

Clones were sequenced by immunoSEQ multiplex PCR, and TCRdb holds only the in-frame ones, with some missing. The data hold roughly 120,000 clones, with around nine tenths observed a single time. The sequence derives from a man aged 30-40 years in good health and CMV-seronegative. Material for sequencing was PBMCs. V is TRBV27 and J is TRBJ1-1; no clear D gene. The CDR3 region is CASSSSVYEAFF. CDR3 nucleotides: TGTGCCAGCAGTTCCTCGGTATATGAAGCTTTCTTT.